The text below deals with one T cell receptor (beta chain). Authors' data handling: How many nucleated cells were present was estimated from reference gene primer amplification. TCRdb's table, derived via immunoSEQ multiplex PCR, lists solely in-frame clones and lacks some. The V and J calls and clone size come from that table; D and trimming were worked out from the DNA. The sample lists some 150,000 clones; 80% to 90% were seen once. The data derive from a study of blood T cell repertoires in COVID-19. Study context: Sites in the United States, Italy and Spain provided acute and convalescent COVID-19 samples. Sample material is recorded as cDNA or gDNA derived from T cells, B-cell-depleted T cells, or PBMCs.

The germline CDR1 and CDR2 sequences are SGHAT and FQDESV (reference sequence). CDR3 size: 15 residues. The V gene lost 4 bases and the J gene lost 5 bases, with 17 bases spanning the gap. Recruited during active infection, patients (from Seattle) were subsequently followed longitudinally. The V and J genes are TRBV11-1 and TRBJ1-2, with TRBD1 as a possible D gene (5 bases). The clonotype originates from a woman aged 70 to 79 with COVID-19, enrolled during active disease. The sequencing sample was made of peripheral blood. DNA of the CDR3: TGTGCCAGCAGCTCCGGCGCTGGGGGGGTATATGGCTACACCTTC. Residues: CASSSGAGGVYGYTF.